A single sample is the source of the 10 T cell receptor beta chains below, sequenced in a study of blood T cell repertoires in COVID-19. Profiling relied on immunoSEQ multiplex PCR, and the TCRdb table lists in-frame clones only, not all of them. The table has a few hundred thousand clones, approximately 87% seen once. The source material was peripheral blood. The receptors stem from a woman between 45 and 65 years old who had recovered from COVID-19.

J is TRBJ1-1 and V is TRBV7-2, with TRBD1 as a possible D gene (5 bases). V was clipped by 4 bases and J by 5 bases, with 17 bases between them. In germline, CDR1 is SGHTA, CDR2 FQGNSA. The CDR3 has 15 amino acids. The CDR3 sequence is CASSYPAGVGTEAFF. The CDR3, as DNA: TGTGCCAGCAGCTATCCGGCGGGGGTCGGTACTGAAGCTTTCTTT.

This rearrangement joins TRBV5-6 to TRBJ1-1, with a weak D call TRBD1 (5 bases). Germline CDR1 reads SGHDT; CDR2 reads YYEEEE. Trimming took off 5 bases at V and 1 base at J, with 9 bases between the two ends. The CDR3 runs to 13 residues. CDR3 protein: CASRIQENTEAFF. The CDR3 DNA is TGTGCCAGCAGGATACAGGAGAACACTGAAGCTTTCTTT.

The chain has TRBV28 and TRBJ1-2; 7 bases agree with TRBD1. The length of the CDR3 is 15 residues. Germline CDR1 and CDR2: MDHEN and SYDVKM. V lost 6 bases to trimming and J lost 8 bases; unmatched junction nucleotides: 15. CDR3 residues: CASSIQGQLTGGYTF. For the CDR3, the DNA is TGTGCCAGCAGCATCCAGGGACAGCTAACGGGGGGCTACACCTTC.

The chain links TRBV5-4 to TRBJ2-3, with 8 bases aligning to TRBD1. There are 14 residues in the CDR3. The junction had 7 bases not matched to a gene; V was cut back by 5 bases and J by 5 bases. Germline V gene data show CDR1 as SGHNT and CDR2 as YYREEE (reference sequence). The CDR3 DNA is TGTGCCAGCAGGGACAGGGTCGAAAGAGATACGCAGTATTTT. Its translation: CASRDRVERDTQYF. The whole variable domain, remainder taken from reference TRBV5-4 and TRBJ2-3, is ETGVTQSPTHLIKTRGQQVTLRCSSQSGHNTVSWYQQALGQGPQFIFQYYREEENGRGNFPPRFSGLQFPNYSSELNVNALELDDSALYLCASRDRVERDTQYFGPGTRLTVL.

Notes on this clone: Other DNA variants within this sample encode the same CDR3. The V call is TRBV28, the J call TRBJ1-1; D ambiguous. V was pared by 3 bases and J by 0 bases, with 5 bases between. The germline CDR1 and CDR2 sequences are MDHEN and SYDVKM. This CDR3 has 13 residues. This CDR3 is CASSFRVNTEAFF. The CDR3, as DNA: TGTGCCAGCAGTTTCCGGGTGAACACTGAAGCTTTCTTT.

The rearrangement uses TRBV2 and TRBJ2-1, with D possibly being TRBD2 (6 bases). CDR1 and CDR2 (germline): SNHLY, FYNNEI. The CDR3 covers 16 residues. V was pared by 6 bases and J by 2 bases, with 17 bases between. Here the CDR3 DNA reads TGTGCCAGCAGGGAGGTGGGGGGATCGACCTACAATGAGCAGTTCTTC. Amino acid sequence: CASREVGGSTYNEQFF.

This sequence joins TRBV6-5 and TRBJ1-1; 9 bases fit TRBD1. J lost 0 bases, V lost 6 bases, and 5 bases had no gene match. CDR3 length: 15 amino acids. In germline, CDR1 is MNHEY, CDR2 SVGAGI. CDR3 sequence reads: CASRPGTGLNTEAFF. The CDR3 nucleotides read TGTGCCAGCAGGCCCGGGACAGGGTTGAACACTGAAGCTTTCTTT.

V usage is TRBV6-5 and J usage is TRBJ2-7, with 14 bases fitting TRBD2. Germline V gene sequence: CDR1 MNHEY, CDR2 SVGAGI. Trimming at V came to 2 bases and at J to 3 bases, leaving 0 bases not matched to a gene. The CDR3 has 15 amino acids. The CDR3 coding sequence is TGTGCCAGCAGTTACGGACTAGCGGGGGGCTACGAGCAGTACTTC. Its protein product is CASSYGLAGGYEQYF.

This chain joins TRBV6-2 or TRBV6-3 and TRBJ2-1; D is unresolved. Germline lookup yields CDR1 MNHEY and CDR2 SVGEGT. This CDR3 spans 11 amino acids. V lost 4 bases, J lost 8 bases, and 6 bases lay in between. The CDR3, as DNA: TGTGCCAGCAGTTCCCTCGATGAGCAGTTCTTC. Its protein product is CASSSLDEQFF.

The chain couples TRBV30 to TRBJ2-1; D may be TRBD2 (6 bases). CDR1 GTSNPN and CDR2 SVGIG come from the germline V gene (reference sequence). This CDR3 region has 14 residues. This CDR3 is CAWGLATSYNEQFF. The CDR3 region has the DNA TGTGCTTGGGGCCTAGCGACCTCCTACAATGAGCAGTTCTTC.